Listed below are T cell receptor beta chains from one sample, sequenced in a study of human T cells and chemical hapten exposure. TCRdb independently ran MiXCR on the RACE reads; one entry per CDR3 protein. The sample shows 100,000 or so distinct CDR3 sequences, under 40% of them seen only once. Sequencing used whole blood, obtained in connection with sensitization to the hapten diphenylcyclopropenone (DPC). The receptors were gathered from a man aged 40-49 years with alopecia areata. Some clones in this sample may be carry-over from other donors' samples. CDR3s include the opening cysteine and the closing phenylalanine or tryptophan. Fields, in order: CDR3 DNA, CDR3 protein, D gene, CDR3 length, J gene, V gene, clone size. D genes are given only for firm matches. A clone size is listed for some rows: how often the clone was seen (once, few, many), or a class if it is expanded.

TGTGCCAGCAGCATCCCTAGCGGGAGGACCTACAATGAGCAGTTCTTC	CASSIPSGRTYNEQFF	TRBD2	16	TRBJ2-1	TRBV27	few
TGCGCCAGCAGACACGGACAGGGGGCGGTCACAGATACGCAGTATTTT	CASRHGQGAVTDTQYF	TRBD1	16	TRBJ2-3	TRBV5-1	NA
TGTGCCAGCAGCGTTTGGACAGGGGGTGCCAAAAACATTCAGTACTTC	CASSVWTGGAKNIQYF	TRBD1	16	TRBJ2-4	TRBV5-6	few
TGTGCTAGTGGTACCGGGACACACTACAATGAGCAGTTCTTC	CASGTGTHYNEQFF	NA	14	TRBJ2-1	TRBV12-5	NA
TGTGCCAGCAGCCACCGGTCCACGGCCGGGAATGAGCAGTTCTTC	CASSHRSTAGNEQFF	NA	15	TRBJ2-1	TRBV3-1	NA
TGTGCCACCAGTCCGGGGGGACTGACCCAGTACTTC	CATSPGGLTQYF	TRBD2	12	TRBJ2-5	TRBV24-1	NA
TGTGCCAGCAGTTTGTATAATTCACCCCTCCACTTT	CASSLYNSPLHF	NA	12	TRBJ1-6	TRBV12-3/TRBV12-4	few
TGCAGCGTTGGCGGGGACTCCCCGGGGGCCAACGTCCTGACTTTC	CSVGGDSPGANVLTF	NA	15	TRBJ2-6	TRBV29-1	NA
TGTGCCAGCTCAGAACTAGGACCAGATACGCAGTATTTT	CASSELGPDTQYF	NA	13	TRBJ2-3	TRBV18	NA
TGTGCCAGCAGCTTGATGTCTGGTTGGGCAGATACGCAGTATTTT	CASSLMSGWADTQYF	NA	15	TRBJ2-3	TRBV5-5	NA
TGTGCCAGCAGGGAGCGGGAGGATGGCACAGATACGCAGTATTTT	CASREREDGTDTQYF	TRBD2	15	TRBJ2-3	TRBV12-3/TRBV12-4	NA
TGCAGTGCTAGAGATATGGGGTTAGATACGCAGTATTTT	CSARDMGLDTQYF	NA	13	TRBJ2-3	TRBV20-1	few
TGCAGCGTTGGGGCAGCTAATGAGCAGTTCTTC	CSVGAANEQFF	NA	11	TRBJ2-1	TRBV29-1	NA
TGCAGTGCTAGAGATCTGGGGAGCGGGGATGGGGAGACCCAGTACTTC	CSARDLGSGDGETQYF	TRBD2	16	TRBJ2-5	TRBV20-1	few
TGTGCCAGCAGACCGCTAGCGGGAGGGCCGACTGAGCAGTTCTTC	CASRPLAGGPTEQFF	TRBD2	15	TRBJ2-1	TRBV7-9	NA
TGCAGCGTTGATGTCAAGGACAGCTATAATGAGCAGTTCTTC	CSVDVKDSYNEQFF	NA	14	TRBJ2-1	TRBV29-1	NA